This TCR beta chain was sequenced during a study of blood T cell repertoires in COVID-19. Generated by immunoSEQ multiplex PCR, the TCRdb table keeps only in-frame clones and is missing some. Among about 140,000 clones listed, around 86% were seen once. Participants came from under 30 US areas, aged about 18 to 89 years. The CDR3 is made up of 15 amino acids. From germline, CDR1 is SGHNT and CDR2 YYREEE (reference sequence). Trimming cost V 4 bases and J 1 base; bases outside gene matches: 5. This chain connects TRBV5-4 to TRBJ2-3; 8 bases line up with TRBD1. Sequences were obtained from PBMCs or T cells enriched from blood (not recorded which). The TCR comes from a man in his sixties who had recovered from COVID-19. The CDR3 loop reads CASSPGQGGTDTQYF. The CDR3 DNA reads TGTGCCAGCAGCCCCGGACAGGGAGGCACAGATACGCAGTATTTT.